This is a list of T cell receptor beta chains from one sample in a study of T cells expressing NK-cell markers. TCRdb reprocessed the 5' RACE reads, keeping one entry per CDR3 protein, no DNA. The listing records some 440,000 distinct CDR3 sequences. The sample consisted of blood T cells: a sorted CD56 or NKG2C T cell subset, CD4+ or CD8+ T cells, or bulk PBMC T cells (not recorded which). The receptors shown here come from a woman aged 45-60 years in good health. Each CDR3 is given with its conserved first and last residue.

>TRBJ2-3|TRBV7-2
CASSSGRALTDTQYF
>TRBJ2-1|TRBV6-5
CASKEYRLNEQFF
>TRBJ1-2|TRBV28
CASSPRRVYGYTF
>TRBJ2-7|TRBV18
CASSPVFGTAVVEQYF
>TRBJ2-3|TRBV7-2
CASRGSGTSIKAQYF
>TRBJ2-3|TRBV7-9
CASSSHRDLTDTQYF
>TRBJ2-7|TRBV12-3/TRBV12-4
CASSSLRGREEQYF
>TRBJ2-5|TRBV4-1
CASSQVRGQETQYF
>TRBJ1-1|TRBV27
CASRLLGILNTEAFF
>TRBJ1-1|TRBV12-3/TRBV12-4
CASRDLEPDTEAFF
>TRBJ2-2|TRBV20-1
CSARDWLASGELFF
>TRBJ2-1|TRBV29-1
CSVERASPGEQFF
>TRBJ2-7|TRBV5-1
CASRRRDNTYEQYF
>TRBJ1-4|TRBV15
CATSRALRGGGGEKLFF
>TRBJ1-1|TRBV20-1
CSTRTGAPNTEAFF
>TRBJ2-7|TRBV5-1
CASSSGGEGNEQYF
>TRBJ2-6|TRBV5-4
CASSADRAGANVLTF
>TRBJ1-1|TRBV18
CASSRGGRGTEAFF
>TRBJ2-7|TRBV5-1
CASSLVTGSYEQYF
>TRBJ2-5|TRBV7-6
CASSLRLLYRGVGQETQYF
>TRBJ2-7|TRBV4-1
CASRRSGAYEQYF
>TRBJ2-1|TRBV10-2
CASRSQAVGQFF
>TRBJ2-1|TRBV29-1
CSAEVGSPAGEQFF
>TRBJ1-1|TRBV5-1
CASSAIQGVGTEAFF
>TRBJ2-7|TRBV20-1
CSARVPSGYEQYF
>TRBJ1-6|TRBV19
CASTMWGGNSPLHF
>TRBJ2-1|TRBV12-3/TRBV12-4
CASSPGTSPYNEQFF
>TRBJ2-3|TRBV6-2/TRBV6-3
CASSLSPGSTDTQYF
>TRBJ2-3|TRBV7-9
CASSLPGTDTHYF
>TRBJ2-7|TRBV19
CASSILVVGTFSEQYF
>TRBJ1-2|TRBV12-3/TRBV12-4
CASTRPGQSNYGYTF
>TRBJ2-1|TRBV5-1
CASSSGLPPSAEQFF
>TRBJ1-5|TRBV10-1
CASSGGKDYQPQHF
>TRBJ2-1|TRBV20-1
CSARPHGRNEQFF
>TRBJ2-5|TRBV9
CASSVVEHETQYF
>TRBJ1-4|TRBV6-5
CASSYGLNEKLFF
>TRBJ2-7|TRBV5-1
CASSLSGNSYEQYF
>TRBJ2-1|TRBV12-3/TRBV12-4
CASRDLPRGEQFF
>TRBJ2-1|TRBV12-5
CASGLVGEMKQFF
>TRBJ2-5|TRBV6-5
CASSYSDPRSKETQYF
>TRBJ2-3|TRBV6-5
CASSLQGITVDTQYF
>TRBJ2-1|TRBV12-3/TRBV12-4
CASTGVQVYNEQFF
>TRBJ1-2|TRBV7-9
CASSLGQHYGYTF
>TRBJ2-1|TRBV29-1
CSVEEKPNRGRIQEEQFF
>TRBJ2-3|TRBV7-6
CASSLGSATAADTQYF
>TRBJ2-7|TRBV4-1
CASSQALAQSSYEQYF
>TRBJ2-5|TRBV15
CATSRRYQETQYF
>TRBJ2-2|TRBV5-5
CASSPIWGQIPTGELFF
>TRBJ1-1|TRBV25-1
CASIGDFANTEAFF
>TRBJ1-4|TRBV6-6
CASRVTGRGEKLFF
>TRBJ2-1|TRBV3-1
CASSLGLAGATGDNEQFF
>TRBJ2-7|TRBV28
CASSGPDSAYEQYF
>TRBJ2-1|TRBV20-1
CSASFLLSAGVEQFF
>TRBJ2-7|TRBV5-8
CASSLGVASFYEQYF
>TRBJ1-4|TRBV18
CASSRTGENEKLFF
>TRBJ1-5|TRBV6-6
CASSYSIAQTNQPQHF
>TRBJ2-3|TRBV5-1
CASSLRSGTSGRDTQYF
>TRBJ2-3|TRBV5-1
CASSFQGPSDTQYF
>TRBJ2-4|TRBV5-1
CASSSRDRGGGIQYF
>TRBJ2-7|TRBV3-1
CASSQTIREQYF